The clone carrying this T cell receptor beta chain was counted many times. Its matching antigen is unknown. These data originate in a study of CD8 T cells in ankylosing spondylitis. Study-level points and caveats: Several highly homologous variants made up a TCR beta motif, and this motif appeared characteristic of ankylosing spondylitis blood.

TCRdb re-derived calls from the 5' RACE reads in MiXCR, one entry per CDR3 protein. The table shows approximately 400,000 distinct CDR3 sequences, with under 20% occurring only once. The CDR3 length is 15 residues. V lost 6 bases to trimming and J lost 10 bases; unmatched junction nucleotides: 9. This TCR was sampled from a male donor with ankylosing spondylitis. The J gene is TRBJ2-1, the V gene TRBV12-3 or TRBV12-4; 13 nucleotides agree with TRBD2. The sequencing input was blood, either unsorted or a sorted T cell fraction (not recorded which). As DNA, the CDR3 is TGTGCCAGCAGCCGACTAGCGGGGGGCCGGGGGGAGCAGTTCTTC. Protein sequence: CASSRLAGGRGEQFF.